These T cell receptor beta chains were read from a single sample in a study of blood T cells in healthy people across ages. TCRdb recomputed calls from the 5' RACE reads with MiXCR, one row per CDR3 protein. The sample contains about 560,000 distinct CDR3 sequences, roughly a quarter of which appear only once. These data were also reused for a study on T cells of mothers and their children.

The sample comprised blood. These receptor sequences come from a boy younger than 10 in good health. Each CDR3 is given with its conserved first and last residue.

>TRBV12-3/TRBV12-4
CASSLTGTGVRETQYF
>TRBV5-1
CASSLERQGAGDTEAFF
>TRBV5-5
CASSLLPRGHEQYF
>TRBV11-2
CASSSEPPGLAGGPRYEQYF
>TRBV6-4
CASSDSGGGAADTQYF
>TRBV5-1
CASSLYRGDQETQYF
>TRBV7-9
CASSWGQGTGELFF
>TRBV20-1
CSASTDTNYGYTF
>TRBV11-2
CASNRIQGNNEQFF
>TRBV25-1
CASSMESYQPQHF
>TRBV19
CASSTGGQGTSAFF
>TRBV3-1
CASSARDRDGEWFF
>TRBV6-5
CASSYRAGFIPLNTEAFF
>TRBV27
CASSSLRQGAYQETQYF
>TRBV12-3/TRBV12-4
CASSLSPRVYGYTF
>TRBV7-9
CASSRTPSETQYF